The entry below gives a single TCR beta chain sequence along with its context. What it binds is not known. With 4 bases clipped from V and 1 base from J, the junction kept 8 bases outside the gene matches. The CDR3 covers 16 residues. Germline V CDR1 and CDR2: LGHNT, FRNRAP. This specimen comes from a study of cytomegalovirus exposure and HLA in healthy donors. Study-wide findings and caveats: It was only CMV serostatus that was available as immune exposure information. After further analysis at a later stage, 16,951 TCR beta sequences were associated with HLA alleles at 0.05 false discovery rate. Roughly even sequencing depth across donors was the assumption behind the presence/absence analyses.

The PCR ran on 60 Vbeta and 13 Jbeta primers. TCRdb's table, derived via immunoSEQ multiplex PCR, lists solely in-frame clones and lacks some. The table lists about 98,000 clones, about four fifths of them singletons. The sequence came from a human donor in good health. The rearrangement joins TRBV12-5 to TRBJ2-3; TRBD1 matches at 7 bases. The sample taken for sequencing was PBMCs. The CDR3 loop reads CASGSGDRVGTDTQYF. The CDR3 nucleotides are TGTGCTAGTGGTTCCGGCGACAGGGTGGGCACAGATACGCAGTATTTT.